This T cell receptor beta chain was observed in a study of T cell repertoires in cytomegalovirus infection. Overall study: A matching HLA type, together with CMV infection, was signaled by public TCR beta signatures.

Findings and limits, study-wide: Across the ex vivo response, the dominant clonotypes were HLA-C-restricted CMV-specific TCR beta clonotypes. Cumulative public TCR beta family frequency identified carriers of CMV plus the relevant HLA.

This clonotype came up many times. Its antigen is not identified. TCRdb re-called the reads through MiXCR, storing one row per CDR3 protein. This sample carries roughly 110,000 distinct CDR3 sequences, roughly 30% of them seen once, and the ten largest clones take 41%. The CDR3 is 17 residues long. V lost 1 base to trimming and J lost 4 bases; unmatched junction nucleotides: 8. CDR1 LGHNA and CDR2 YSLEER come from the germline V gene. The specimen comprised CD8+ T cells from cultured PBMCs, sampled from culture after CMV antigen stimulation. V usage is TRBV4-3 and J usage is TRBJ2-2; 8 bases are shared with TRBD1. The receptor was isolated from a human donor in good health (CMV status not recorded). Some clones in this sample may be carry-over from other donors' samples. CDR3 in amino acids: CASSQAFQGASTGELFF. CDR3 nucleotides: TGCGCCAGCAGCCAAGCGTTCCAGGGGGCAAGCACCGGGGAGCTGTTTTTT.